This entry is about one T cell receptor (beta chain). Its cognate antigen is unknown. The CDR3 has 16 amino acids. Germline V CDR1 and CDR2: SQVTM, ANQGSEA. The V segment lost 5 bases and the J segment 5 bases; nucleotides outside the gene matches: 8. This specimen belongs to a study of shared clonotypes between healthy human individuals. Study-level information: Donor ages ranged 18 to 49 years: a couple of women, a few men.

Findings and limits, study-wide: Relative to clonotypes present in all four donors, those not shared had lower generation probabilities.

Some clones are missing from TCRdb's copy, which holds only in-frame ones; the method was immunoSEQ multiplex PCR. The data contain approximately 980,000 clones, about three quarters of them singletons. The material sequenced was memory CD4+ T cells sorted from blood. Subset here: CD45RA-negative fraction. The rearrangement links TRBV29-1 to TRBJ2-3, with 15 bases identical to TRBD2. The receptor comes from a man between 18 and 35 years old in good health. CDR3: CSVTGLAGGRGDTQYF. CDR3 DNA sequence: TGCAGCGTTACGGGACTAGCGGGAGGACGGGGAGATACGCAGTATTTT.